This T cell receptor beta chain was found in a study of blood T cell repertoires in COVID-19. In the study overall: Samples of COVID-19 (acute and convalescent) were obtained from the United States, Italy and Spain. PBMCs, B-cell-depleted T cells, or T cells were the source of the cDNA or gDNA that made up the material.

The CDR3 length is 18 residues. Germline V gene lookup returns CDR1 KGHDR and CDR2 SFDVKD. V was pared by 4 bases and J by 2 bases, with 12 bases of the junction left unmatched. In the original analysis: Reference gene primer amplification yielded estimated nucleated cell counts. TCRdb's table, derived via immunoSEQ multiplex PCR, lists solely in-frame clones and lacks some. V and J calls and clone size come straight from that table; D and trimming were deduced from the DNA. The data show 95,000 to 120,000 clones, 80% to 90% seen once. Sequenced sample: peripheral blood. The origin of this receptor is a human donor in a cohort sampled during active COVID-19. The rearrangement joins TRBV24-1 to TRBJ1-5; 8 bases agree with TRBD1. The CDR3 loop reads CATSDPGQVNEGNQPQHF. The CDR3 nucleotides read TGTGCCACCAGTGACCCGGGACAGGTTAACGAGGGCAATCAGCCCCAGCATTTT.